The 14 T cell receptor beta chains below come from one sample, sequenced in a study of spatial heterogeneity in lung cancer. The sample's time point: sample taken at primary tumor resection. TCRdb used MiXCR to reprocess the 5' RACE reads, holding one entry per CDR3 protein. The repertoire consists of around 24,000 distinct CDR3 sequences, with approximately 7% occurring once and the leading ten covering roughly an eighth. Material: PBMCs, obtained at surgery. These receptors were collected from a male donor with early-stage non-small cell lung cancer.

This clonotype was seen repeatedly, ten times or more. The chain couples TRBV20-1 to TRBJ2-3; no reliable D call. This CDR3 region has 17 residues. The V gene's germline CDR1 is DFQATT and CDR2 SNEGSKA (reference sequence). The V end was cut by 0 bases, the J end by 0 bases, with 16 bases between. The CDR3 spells CSARDFGSLSSTDTQYF. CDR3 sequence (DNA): TGCAGTGCTAGAGATTTCGGTTCACTCTCTAGCACAGATACGCAGTATTTT.

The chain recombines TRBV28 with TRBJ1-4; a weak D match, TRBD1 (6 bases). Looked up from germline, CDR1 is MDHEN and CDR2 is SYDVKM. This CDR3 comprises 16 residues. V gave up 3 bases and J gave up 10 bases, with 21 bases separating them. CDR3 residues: CASSFHGGRAKGKLFF. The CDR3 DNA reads TGTGCCAGCAGTTTCCACGGGGGCCGCGCTAAGGGAAAACTGTTTTTT. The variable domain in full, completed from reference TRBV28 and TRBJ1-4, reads DVKVTQSSRYLVKRTGEKVFLECVQDMDHENMFWYRQDPGLGLRLIYFSYDVKMKEKGDIPEGYSVSREKKERFSLILESASTNQTSMYLCASSFHGGRAKGKLFFGSGTQLSVL.

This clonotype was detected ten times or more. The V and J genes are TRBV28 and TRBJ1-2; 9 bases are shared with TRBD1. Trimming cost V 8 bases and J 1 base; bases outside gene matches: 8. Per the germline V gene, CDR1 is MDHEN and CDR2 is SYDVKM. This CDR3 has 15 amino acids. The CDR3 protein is CASARSGQGNYGYTF. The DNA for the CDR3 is TGTGCCAGCGCTAGATCGGGACAGGGTAACTATGGCTACACCTTC.

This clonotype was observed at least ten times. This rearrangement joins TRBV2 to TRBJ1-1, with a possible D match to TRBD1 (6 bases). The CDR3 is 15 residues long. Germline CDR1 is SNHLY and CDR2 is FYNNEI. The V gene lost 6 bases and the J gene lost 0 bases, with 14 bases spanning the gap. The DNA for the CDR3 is TGTGCCAGCAGCCAGGACAGTCCCATGAACACTGAAGCTTTCTTT. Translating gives CASSQDSPMNTEAFF.

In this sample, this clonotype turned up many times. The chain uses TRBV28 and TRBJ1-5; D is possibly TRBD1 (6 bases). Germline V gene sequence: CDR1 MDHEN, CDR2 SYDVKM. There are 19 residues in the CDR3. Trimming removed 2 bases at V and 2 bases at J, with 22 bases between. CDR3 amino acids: CASSLNALQGPGGNQPQHF. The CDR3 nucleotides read TGTGCCAGCAGTTTAAACGCATTGCAGGGGCCTGGAGGCAATCAGCCCCAGCATTTT.

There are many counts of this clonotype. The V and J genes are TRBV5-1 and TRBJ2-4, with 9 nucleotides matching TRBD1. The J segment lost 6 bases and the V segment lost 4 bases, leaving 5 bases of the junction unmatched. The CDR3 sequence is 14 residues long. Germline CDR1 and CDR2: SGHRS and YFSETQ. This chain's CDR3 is CASSPSGQGNIQYF. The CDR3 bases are TGCGCCAGCAGCCCTTCGGGACAGGGAAACATTCAGTACTTC.

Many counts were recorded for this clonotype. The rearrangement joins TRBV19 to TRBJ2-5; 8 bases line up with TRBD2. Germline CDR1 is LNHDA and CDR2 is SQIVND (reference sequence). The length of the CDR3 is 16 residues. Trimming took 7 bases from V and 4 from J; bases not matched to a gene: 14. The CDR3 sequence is CASKGNAGGRGETQYF. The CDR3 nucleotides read TGTGCCAGTAAAGGAAATGCGGGGGGCCGAGGAGAGACCCAGTACTTC.

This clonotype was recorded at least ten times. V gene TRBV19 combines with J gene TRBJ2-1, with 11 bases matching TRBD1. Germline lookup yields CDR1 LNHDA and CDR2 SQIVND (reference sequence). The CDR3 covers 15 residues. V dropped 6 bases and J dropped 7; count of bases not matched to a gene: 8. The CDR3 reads CASRILGQGANEQFF. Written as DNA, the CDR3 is TGTGCCAGTAGGATCCTAGGACAGGGGGCAAATGAGCAGTTCTTC.

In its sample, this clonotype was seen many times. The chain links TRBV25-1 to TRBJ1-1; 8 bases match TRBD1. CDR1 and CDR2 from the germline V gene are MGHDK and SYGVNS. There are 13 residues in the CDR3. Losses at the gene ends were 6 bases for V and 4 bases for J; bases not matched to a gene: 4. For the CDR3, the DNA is TGTGCCAGCAGAGAGACAGGGGTCACTGAAGCTTTCTTT. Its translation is CASRETGVTEAFF.

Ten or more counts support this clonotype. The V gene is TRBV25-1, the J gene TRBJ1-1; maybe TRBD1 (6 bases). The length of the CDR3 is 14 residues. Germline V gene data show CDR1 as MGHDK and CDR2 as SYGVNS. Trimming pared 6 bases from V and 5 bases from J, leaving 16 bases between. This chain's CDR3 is CASRLRGRDTEAFF. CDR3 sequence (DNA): TGTGCCAGCAGACTCAGGGGTCGAGATACTGAAGCTTTCTTT.

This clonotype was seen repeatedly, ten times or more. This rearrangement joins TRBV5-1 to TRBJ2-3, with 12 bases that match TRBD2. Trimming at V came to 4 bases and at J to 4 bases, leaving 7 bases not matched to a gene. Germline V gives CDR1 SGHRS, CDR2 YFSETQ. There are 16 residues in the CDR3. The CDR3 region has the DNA TGCGCCAGCAGCCCCCCGACTAGCGGGGGTGCAGATACGCAGTATTTT. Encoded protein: CASSPPTSGGADTQYF.

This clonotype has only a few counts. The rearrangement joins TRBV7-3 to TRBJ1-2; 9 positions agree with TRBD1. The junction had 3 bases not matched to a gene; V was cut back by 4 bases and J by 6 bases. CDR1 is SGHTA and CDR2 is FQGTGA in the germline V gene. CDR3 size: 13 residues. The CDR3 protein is CASSYGQGNGYTF. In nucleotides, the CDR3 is TGTGCCAGCAGCTACGGACAGGGGAATGGCTACACCTTC.

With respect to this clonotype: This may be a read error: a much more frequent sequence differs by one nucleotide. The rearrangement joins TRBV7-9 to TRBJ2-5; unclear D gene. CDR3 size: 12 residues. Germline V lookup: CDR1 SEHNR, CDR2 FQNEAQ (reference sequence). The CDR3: CVSSAALETQYF. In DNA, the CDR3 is TGTGTCAGCAGCGCCGCCTTGGAGACCCAGTACTTC.

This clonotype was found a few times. CDR3 loop: CSARRDKSTDTQYF. For the CDR3, the DNA is TGCAGTGCTAGGCGGGATAAGAGCACAGATACGCAGTATTTT. This sequence joins TRBV20-1 and TRBJ2-3; tentatively, D is TRBD2 (6 bases). Germline lookup yields CDR1 DFQATT and CDR2 SNEGSKA (reference sequence). V was pared by 3 bases and J by 0 bases, with 10 bases between. The CDR3 sequence is 14 residues long.